This T cell receptor (beta chain) was profiled in a study of shared T cell receptors in the human thymus (dated by TCRdb to about 2021). Background for the entire study: The study examined how the human thymus generates shared, self-reactive T-cell receptor alpha chains.

The library came from the immunoSEQ multiplex PCR assay. TCRdb retrieved this table from immuneACCESS and kept in-frame rearrangements only. Not all clones are present; in checked studies, unresolved V genes account for under half, and no reason is known for the remainder. A total of 700,000 or so clones appear in this sample, 80% to 90% of them only once. The top ten hold under 0.012% of the sample. CDR1 SGHVS and CDR2 FQNEAQ are derived from the germline V gene. Compared with germline, V lacks 1 base and J lacks 3 bases; bases without a gene match: 9. The CDR3 starts with the cysteine, ends with the phenylalanine, and has 18 residues. The DNA shown is the 54-base CDR3, in frame from base 1. This clone was seen a single time. No antigen is known for it. Base qualities are missing; no much larger clone stands one base away. Other DNA sequences from this sample encode an identical CDR3 as well. The data were also submitted as part of a second study, on human thymus T cells. As described in the second report: Immunologically healthy infants undergoing open corrective cardiac surgery for congenital heart defects in Finland were used as donors. The thymus tissue came from surgical resects taken out during corrective cardiac surgery. Usage of V and J gene segments appeared to be biased in both the thymic and the peripheral blood repertoires. Highly overlapping thymic TCR repertoires among unrelated individuals were reported in the related research. The study characterized TCR alpha and beta repertoires from fewer than ten infant thymus samples and a few related peripheral blood samples. The infant donors were roughly 7 to 244 days old, and the cohort included six males and a couple of females. After being mechanically released from the tissue, thymocytes were kept at -70 degrees C in pellets of about 10-33 million cells. A QIAsymphony instrument was used to extract genomic DNA from frozen cell pellets. The immunoSEQ multiplex PCR assay was used to amplify the TCRB and TCRAD loci from a standardized amount of quality-controlled genomic DNA. Amplicons spanned the V(D)J region at a length sufficient to cover the CDR3 and identify V and J genes. The amplicons were sequenced on an Illumina platform via the commercial immunoSEQ service. Primer bias and sequencing errors were corrected as previously described, and TCRAD and TCRB definitions were based on the IMGT database. immunoSEQ Analyzer 3.0 and VDJTools were used for repertoire analysis, which covered basic statistics, V/J segment usage, diversity estimates, rarefaction and pairwise overlap. To estimate diversity, the Chao1, ChaoE, Efron-Thisted, Shannon and inverse Simpson indices were applied, and diversity was also estimated on datasets down-sampled to the smallest sample. Repertoire overlap was determined by strict matching of CDR3 nucleotide sequence, V gene and J gene, and Jaccard-based multidimensional scaling clustering was applied. Thymus samples yielded on average roughly 800,000 unique TCRB clonotypes, compared with some 83,000 from blood samples.

The chain joins TRBV7-8 to TRBJ2-5; a stretch of 12 junction bases matches TRBD2. The source is a girl under two years old with a congenital heart defect. Donor details come from another sample of the same person, matched by shared clones. The specimen sequenced was thymocytes. The CDR3 amino acid sequence is: CASSLGLAGATCEETQYF. The DNA reads TGTGCCAGCAGCTTAGGACTAGCGGGGGCTACCTGTGAAGAGACCCAGTACTTC. Reference TRBV7-8 and TRBJ2-5 genes cover what lies past the CDR3, so the full variable domain is GAGVSQSPRYKVAKRGQDVALRCDPISGHVSLFWYQQALGQGPEFLTYFQNEAQLDKSGLPSDRFFAERPEGSVSTLKIQRTQQEDSAVYLCASSLGLAGATCEETQYFGPGTRLLVL.